The 17 T cell receptor beta chains reported below all come from one sample, sequenced in a study of blood T cell repertoires in COVID-19 (TCRdb year 2020). To prepare the library, the immunoSEQ multiplex PCR assay was applied. Drawn from immuneACCESS, this table holds only the in-frame rearrangements with V and J called that TCRdb kept. Clones are partly lost; checked studies trace under half to an unresolved V gene and leave the rest unexplained. The sample table holds tens of thousands of clones, of which 80% were seen once. The ten most abundant clones make up approximately 20% of the sample. The sample comprised peripheral blood. These receptors were collected from a young man with COVID-19, enrolled during active disease.

The chain employs TRBV7-3 and TRBJ2-1, with 11 bases lining up with TRBD2. The CDR3 totals 15 residues. Per the germline V gene, CDR1 is SGHTA and CDR2 is FQGTGA. V was clipped by 4 bases and J by 4 bases; unmatched bases: 3. The CDR3 is CASSSGTSGYNEQFF. In DNA form, the CDR3 reads TGTGCCAGCAGCTCCGGGACTAGCGGTTACAATGAGCAGTTCTTC.

This chain connects TRBV24-1 to TRBJ2-3, with 9 bases that match TRBD1. Germline V gives CDR1 KGHDR, CDR2 SFDVKD. The CDR3 runs 14 residues. The V and J ends lost 4 bases and 4 bases, in that order; junction bases with no gene match: 2. The CDR3 DNA is TGTGCCACCAGTGAAACAGGGGGCTCAGATACGCAGTATTTT. It codes for CATSETGGSDTQYF.

V is TRBV29-1 and J is TRBJ2-1, with 8 bases identical to TRBD1. CDR3 length: 12 amino acids. Looked up from germline, CDR1 is SQVTM and CDR2 is ANQGSEA. J was trimmed by 9 bases and V by 6 bases; bases with no gene match: 7. CDR3 region: CSVDAGGREQFF. Here the CDR3 DNA reads TGCAGCGTCGACGCAGGGGGCCGTGAGCAGTTCTTC.

This clone was observed once. The chain joins TRBV7-9 to TRBJ2-1; TRBD1 aligns across 10 bases. The germline CDR1 and CDR2 sequences are SEHNR and FQNEAQ (reference sequence). V gave up 2 bases and J gave up 7 bases; unmatched junction bases: 5. This CDR3 has 15 amino acids. CDR3 in amino acids: CASSLRGQGLNEQFF. The CDR3 coding sequence is TGTGCCAGCAGCTTAAGGGGACAGGGGTTAAATGAGCAGTTCTTC.

V and J are TRBV18 and TRBJ2-2, with D tentatively TRBD2 (5 bases). The CDR3 runs 16 residues. CDR1 is KGHSH, CDR2 LQKENI, per germline. V lost 4 bases and J 3 bases, leaving 15 bases between the germline ends. CDR3 loop: CASSRTVPGDTGELFF. CDR3 coding DNA: TGTGCCAGCTCACGTACCGTCCCCGGGGACACCGGGGAGCTGTTTTTT.

The chain links TRBV4-2 to TRBJ2-7, with 8 bases aligning to TRBD2. The V segment lost 4 bases and the J segment 3 bases; nucleotides outside the gene matches: 8. The CDR3 is 15 amino acids. The germline V gene encodes CDR1 LGHNA and CDR2 YNFKEQ. The DNA of the CDR3 is TGTGCCAGCAGCCCCCGGACTAGCAGTATCTACGAGCAGTACTTC. Amino acid sequence: CASSPRTSSIYEQYF.

V is TRBV7-9 and J is TRBJ2-3; 9 bases fit TRBD2. Germline values: CDR1 SEHNR, CDR2 FQNEAQ (reference sequence). After removal of 6 bases from V and 4 bases from J, the junction contained 8 bases not matched to a gene. This CDR3 has 15 residues. The CDR3 reads CASRTASGEADTQYF. DNA for the CDR3: TGTGCCAGCAGGACGGCTAGCGGGGAGGCAGATACGCAGTATTTT. Full variable domain (remainder filled in from reference TRBV7-9 and TRBJ2-3): DTGVSQNPRHKITKRGQNVTFRCDPISEHNRLYWYRQTLGQGPEFLTYFQNEAQLEKSRLLSDRFSAERPKGSFSTLEIQRTEQGDSAMYLCASRTASGEADTQYFGPGTRLTVL.

The chain links TRBV28 to TRBJ2-1, with 10 bases identical to TRBD1. Trimming took 3 bases from V and 1 from J; bases not matched to a gene: 6. Germline V gene lookup returns CDR1 MDHEN and CDR2 SYDVKM. The CDR3 runs to 17 residues. The CDR3: CASSFVRDRGSYNEQFF. In DNA form, the CDR3 reads TGTGCCAGCAGTTTCGTCCGGGACAGGGGTTCCTACAATGAGCAGTTCTTC.

This chain links TRBV6-2 or TRBV6-3 with TRBJ2-5, with TRBD1 matching 7 bases. This CDR3 comprises 13 residues. V trimming: 6 bases; J trimming: 1 base; junction bases outside the gene matches: 2. Germline V gene sequence: CDR1 MNHEY, CDR2 SVGEGT. The CDR3 loop is CASSGTAQETQYF. The CDR3 coding sequence is TGTGCCAGCAGCGGGACAGCCCAAGAGACCCAGTACTTC.

In its sample, this clone was seen a few times. This rearrangement joins TRBV5-6 to TRBJ2-7, with TRBD2 matching 8 bases. CDR3 length: 14 amino acids. CDR1 and CDR2 (germline): SGHDT, YYEEEE. Losses at the gene ends were 4 bases for V and 2 bases for J; bases not matched to a gene: 5. The DNA of the CDR3 is TGTGCCAGCAGCCGAGGGACTAGTCCCTACGAGCAGTACTTC. Amino acid sequence: CASSRGTSPYEQYF.

The chain is built from TRBV7-2 and TRBJ1-1, with no clear D. V lost 5 bases to trimming and J lost 0 bases, with 10 bases between them. The V gene's germline CDR1 is SGHTA and CDR2 FQGNSA. The CDR3 totals 14 residues. The CDR3 nucleotides read TGTGCCAGCAGCCCGGACTCTGTGAACACTGAAGCTTTCTTT. Translation: CASSPDSVNTEAFF. Drawing the rest from reference TRBV7-2 and TRBJ1-1, the complete variable domain is GAGVSQSPSNKVTEKGKDVELRCDPISGHTALYWYRQSLGQGLEFLIYFQGNSAPDKSGLPSDRFSAERTGGSVSTLTIQRTQQEDSAVYLCASSPDSVNTEAFFGQGTRLTVV.

This clone came up once. This chain joins TRBV28 and TRBJ1-2; unclear D gene. Trimming shortened V by 2 bases and J by 1 base, and 11 bases separated the two germline ends. Germline CDR1 is MDHEN and CDR2 is SYDVKM. The CDR3 sequence is 15 residues long. DNA of the CDR3: TGTGCCAGCAGTTTAATCTCCAGGAATAACTATGGCTACACCTTC. Residues: CASSLISRNNYGYTF.

This clone was observed once. The chain uses TRBV20-1 and TRBJ2-7; TRBD1 agrees at 11 bases. The CDR3 is 13 residues long. V was pared by 3 bases and J by 7 bases, with 5 bases of the junction left unmatched. Germline CDR1 reads DFQATT; CDR2 reads SNEGSKA (reference sequence). CDR3 region: CSASGQGAREQYF. The CDR3 DNA reads as TGCAGTGCTAGTGGACAGGGGGCGAGGGAGCAGTACTTC.

The V and J genes are TRBV7-9 and TRBJ2-7, with D possibly TRBD1 on 6 matching bases. Trimming removed 4 bases from V and 3 bases from J, with 16 bases in between. Germline V gene sequence: CDR1 SEHNR, CDR2 FQNEAQ (reference sequence). The CDR3 length is 15 residues. The CDR3 is CASSSDRIRGYEQYF. The CDR3 nucleotides read TGTGCCAGCAGCTCAGACAGGATAAGAGGCTACGAGCAGTACTTC.

The V gene is TRBV5-4, the J gene TRBJ2-3, with D uncertain. Germline values: CDR1 SGHNT, CDR2 YYREEE (reference sequence). The CDR3 sequence is 16 residues long. Trimming took off 3 bases at V and 0 bases at J, with 14 bases between the two ends. In DNA form, the CDR3 reads TGTGCCAGCAGCTCGGCGATGGGCCGAAGCACAGATACGCAGTATTTT. Amino acid sequence: CASSSAMGRSTDTQYF. The variable domain in full, with the rest retrieved from reference TRBV5-4 and TRBJ2-3, is ETGVTQSPTHLIKTRGQQVTLRCSSQSGHNTVSWYQQALGQGPQFIFQYYREEENGRGNFPPRFSGLQFPNYSSELNVNALELDDSALYLCASSSAMGRSTDTQYFGPGTRLTVL.

The V call is TRBV18, the J call TRBJ2-3, with D unclear. Trimming pared 3 bases from V and 3 bases from J, leaving 4 bases between. Per the germline V gene, CDR1 is KGHSH and CDR2 is LQKENI. The CDR3 spans 12 residues. The CDR3 reads CASSPFTDTQYF. The CDR3 DNA reads as TGTGCCAGCTCACCCTTTACAGATACGCAGTATTTT.

A few counts support this clone. The genes are TRBV6-6 and TRBJ2-1; 9 bases fit TRBD1. This CDR3 is built from 16 residues. V dropped 5 bases and J dropped 9; count of bases not matched to a gene: 14. Germline CDR1 reads MNHNY; CDR2 reads SVGAGI (reference sequence). The CDR3 sequence: CASSGEAGTGFGEQFF. The CDR3 DNA follows: TGTGCCAGCAGTGGTGAAGCCGGGACAGGGTTTGGTGAGCAGTTCTTC.